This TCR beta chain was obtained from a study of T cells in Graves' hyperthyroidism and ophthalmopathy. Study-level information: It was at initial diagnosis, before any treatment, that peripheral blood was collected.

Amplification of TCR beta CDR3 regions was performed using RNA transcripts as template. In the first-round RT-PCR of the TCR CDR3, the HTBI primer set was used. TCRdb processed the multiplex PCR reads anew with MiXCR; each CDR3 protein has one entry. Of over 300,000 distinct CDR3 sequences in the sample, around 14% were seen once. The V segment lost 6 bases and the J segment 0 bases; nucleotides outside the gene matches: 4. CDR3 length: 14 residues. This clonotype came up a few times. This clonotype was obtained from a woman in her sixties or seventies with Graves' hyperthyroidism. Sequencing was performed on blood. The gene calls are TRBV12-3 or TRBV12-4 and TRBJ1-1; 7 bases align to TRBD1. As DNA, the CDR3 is TGTGCCAGCAGGTCCGGGACAGTGAACACTGAAGCTTTCTTT. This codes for CASRSGTVNTEAFF.